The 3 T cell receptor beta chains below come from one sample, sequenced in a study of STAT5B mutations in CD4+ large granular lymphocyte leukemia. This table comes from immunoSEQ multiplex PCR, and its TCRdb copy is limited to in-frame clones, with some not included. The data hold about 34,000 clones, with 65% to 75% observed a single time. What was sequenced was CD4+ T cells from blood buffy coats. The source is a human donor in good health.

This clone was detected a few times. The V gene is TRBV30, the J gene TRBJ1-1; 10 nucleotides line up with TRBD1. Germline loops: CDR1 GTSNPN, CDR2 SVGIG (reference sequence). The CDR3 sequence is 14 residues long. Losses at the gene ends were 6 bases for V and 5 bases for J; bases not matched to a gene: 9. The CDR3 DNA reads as TGTGCCTGTACGACAGGGGGCGTTAAAACTGAAGCTTTCTTT. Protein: CACTTGGVKTEAFF. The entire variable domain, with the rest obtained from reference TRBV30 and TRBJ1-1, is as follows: SQTIHQWPATLVQPVGSPLSLECTVEGTSNPNLYWYRQAAGRGLQLLFYSVGIGQISSEVPQNLSASRPQDRQFILSSKKLLLSDSGFYLCACTTGGVKTEAFFGQGTRLTVV.

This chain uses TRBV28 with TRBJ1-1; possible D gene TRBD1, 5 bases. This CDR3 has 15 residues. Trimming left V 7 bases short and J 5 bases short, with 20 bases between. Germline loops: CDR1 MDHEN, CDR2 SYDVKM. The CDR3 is CASIFGGSGRTEAFF. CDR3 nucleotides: TGTGCCAGCATCTTCGGGGGATCCGGAAGAACTGAAGCTTTCTTT.

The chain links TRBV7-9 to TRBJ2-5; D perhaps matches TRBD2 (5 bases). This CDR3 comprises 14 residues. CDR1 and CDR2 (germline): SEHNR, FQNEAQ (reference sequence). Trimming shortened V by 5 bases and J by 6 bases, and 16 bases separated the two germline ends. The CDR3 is CASSPRTSRQTQYF. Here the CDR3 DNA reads TGTGCCAGCAGCCCTCGAACTAGTAGGCAGACCCAGTACTTC.